In its sample, the clone carrying this TCR beta chain was seen once. This specimen comes from a study of shared T cell receptors in the human thymus. The table came from immunoSEQ multiplex PCR; TCRdb's copy has only in-frame clones and leaves some out. Among some 700,000 clones listed, around 89% were seen once. This CDR3 is built from 17 residues. Germline trimming cut 4 bases from V and 4 bases from J; bases unmatched to any gene: 7. Germline lookup yields CDR1 SGDLS and CDR2 YYNGEE. The data were also submitted as part of a second study, on human thymus T cells. That paper notes: Thymic tissue was derived from resections collected during corrective heart surgery.

Sequencing was carried out using thymocytes. The sequence was collected from a boy in the first two years of life with a congenital heart defect. V usage is TRBV9 and J usage is TRBJ2-5, with 16 bases matching TRBD2. The CDR3: CASSPPGTSGRGETQYF. In DNA form, the CDR3 reads TGTGCCAGCAGCCCACCCGGGACTAGCGGGAGGGGAGAGACCCAGTACTTC.